This TCR beta chain appears in the sequencing data of a study of T cell clones after liver transplantation. Produced via immunoSEQ multiplex PCR; TCRdb's table is partial and in-frame only. Of tens of thousands of clones in the sample, 84% were seen once. CDR3 size: 12 residues. The germline V and J ends were trimmed by 1 base and 8 bases, with 8 bases remaining between them. Germline V gene sequence: CDR1 SGHTA, CDR2 FQGNSA. This specimen consisted of CD4+ T cells from blood, obtained less than 50 months after liver transplant. The sequence was obtained from a human patient who received a liver transplant. Some T cells may be the graft donor's. The rearrangement uses TRBV7-2 and TRBJ1-2, with unresolved D. This chain's CDR3 is CASSLDVQGYTF. DNA for the CDR3: TGTGCCAGCAGCTTAGACGTTCAGGGCTACACCTTC.